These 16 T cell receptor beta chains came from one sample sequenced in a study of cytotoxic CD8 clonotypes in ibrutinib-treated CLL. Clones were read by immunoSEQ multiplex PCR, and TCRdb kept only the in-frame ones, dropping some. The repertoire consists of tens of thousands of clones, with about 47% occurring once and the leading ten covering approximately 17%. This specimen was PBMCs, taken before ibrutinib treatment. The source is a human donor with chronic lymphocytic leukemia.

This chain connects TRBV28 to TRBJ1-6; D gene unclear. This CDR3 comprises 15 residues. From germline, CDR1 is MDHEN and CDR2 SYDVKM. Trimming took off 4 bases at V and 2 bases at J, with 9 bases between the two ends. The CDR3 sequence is CASSSFGAYNSPLHF. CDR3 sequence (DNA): TGTGCCAGCAGTTCCTTCGGGGCCTATAATTCACCCCTCCACTTT.

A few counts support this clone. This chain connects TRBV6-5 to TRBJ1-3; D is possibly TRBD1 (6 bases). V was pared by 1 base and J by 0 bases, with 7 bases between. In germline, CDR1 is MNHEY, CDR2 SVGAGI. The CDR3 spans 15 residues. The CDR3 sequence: CASSYLQGSGNTIYF. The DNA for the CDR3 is TGTGCCAGCAGTTACTTACAGGGCTCTGGAAACACCATATATTTT.

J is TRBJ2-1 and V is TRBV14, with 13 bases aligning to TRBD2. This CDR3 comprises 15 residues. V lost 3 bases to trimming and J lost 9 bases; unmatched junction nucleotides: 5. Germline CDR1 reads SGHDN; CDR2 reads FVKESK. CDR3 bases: TGTGCCAGCAGCCACGGGACTAGCGGGGTGGGTGAGCAGTTCTTC. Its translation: CASSHGTSGVGEQFF. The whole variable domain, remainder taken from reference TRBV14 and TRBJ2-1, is EAGVTQFPSHSVIEKGQTVTLRCDPISGHDNLYWYRRVMGKEIKFLLHFVKESKQDESGMPNNRFLAERTGGTYSTLKVQPAELEDSGVYFCASSHGTSGVGEQFFGPGTRLTVL.

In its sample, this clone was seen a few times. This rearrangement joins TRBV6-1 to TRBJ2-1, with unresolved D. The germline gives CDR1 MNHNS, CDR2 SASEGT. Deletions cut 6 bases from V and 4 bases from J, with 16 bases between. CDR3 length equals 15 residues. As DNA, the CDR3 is TGTGCCAGCAGGTTCCTAGGCAACGGTTACAATGAGCAGTTCTTC. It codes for CASRFLGNGYNEQFF.

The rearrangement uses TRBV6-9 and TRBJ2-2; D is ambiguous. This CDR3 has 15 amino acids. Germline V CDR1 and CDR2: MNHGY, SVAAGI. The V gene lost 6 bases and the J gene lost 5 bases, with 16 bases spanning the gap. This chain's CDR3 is CASSLTRHFTGELFF. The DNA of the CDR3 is TGTGCCAGCAGCCTCACGAGGCATTTTACCGGGGAGCTGTTTTTT.

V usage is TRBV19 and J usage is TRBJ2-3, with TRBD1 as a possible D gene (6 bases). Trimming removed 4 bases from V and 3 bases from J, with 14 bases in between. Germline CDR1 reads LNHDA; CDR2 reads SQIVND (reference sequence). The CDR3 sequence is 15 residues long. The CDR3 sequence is CASSKQGGGTDTQYF. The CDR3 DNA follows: TGTGCCAGTAGTAAACAAGGGGGTGGGACAGATACGCAGTATTTT.

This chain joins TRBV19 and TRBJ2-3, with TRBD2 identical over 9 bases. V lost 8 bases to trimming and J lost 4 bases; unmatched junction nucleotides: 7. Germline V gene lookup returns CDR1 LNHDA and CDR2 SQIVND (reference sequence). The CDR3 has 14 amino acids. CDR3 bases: TGTGCCAGTGGGTTAGCGGGGGCCGCAGATACGCAGTATTTT. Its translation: CASGLAGAADTQYF. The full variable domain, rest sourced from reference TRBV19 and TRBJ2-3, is DGGITQSPKYLFRKEGQNVTLSCEQNLNHDAMYWYRQDPGQGLRLIYYSQIVNDFQKGDIAEGYSVSREKKESFPLTVTSAQKNPTAFYLCASGLAGAADTQYFGPGTRLTVL.

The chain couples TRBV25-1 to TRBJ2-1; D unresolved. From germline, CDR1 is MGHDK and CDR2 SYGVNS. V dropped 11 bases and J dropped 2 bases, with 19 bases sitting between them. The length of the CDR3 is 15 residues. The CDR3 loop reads CASFRASQTYNEQFF. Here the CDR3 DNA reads TGTGCCTCCTTCCGGGCCAGTCAGACCTACAATGAGCAGTTCTTC.

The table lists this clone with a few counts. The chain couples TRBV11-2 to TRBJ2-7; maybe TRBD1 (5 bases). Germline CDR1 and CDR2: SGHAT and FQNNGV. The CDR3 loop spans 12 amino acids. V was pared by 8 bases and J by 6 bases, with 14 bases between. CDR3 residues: CASSPEGVEQYF. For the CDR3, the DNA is TGTGCCAGCTCCCCGGAAGGGGTCGAGCAGTACTTC.

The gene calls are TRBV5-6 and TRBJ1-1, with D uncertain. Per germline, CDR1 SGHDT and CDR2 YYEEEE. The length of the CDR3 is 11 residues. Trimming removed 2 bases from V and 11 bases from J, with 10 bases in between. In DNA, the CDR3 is TGTGCCAGCAGCTTCGGGAATGGCGCTTTCTTT. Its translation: CASSFGNGAFF.

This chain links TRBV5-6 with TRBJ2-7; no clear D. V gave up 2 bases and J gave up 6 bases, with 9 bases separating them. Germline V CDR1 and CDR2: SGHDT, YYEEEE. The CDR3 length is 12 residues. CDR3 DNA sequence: TGTGCCAGCAGCTTAAGGGTAGGCGAGCAGTACTTC. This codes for CASSLRVGEQYF.

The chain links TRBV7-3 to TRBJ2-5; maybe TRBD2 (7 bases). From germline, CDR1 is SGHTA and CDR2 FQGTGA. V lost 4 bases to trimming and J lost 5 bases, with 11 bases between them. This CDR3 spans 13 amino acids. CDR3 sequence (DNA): TGTGCCAGCAGCTCGGGGGGCCGCGAGACCCAGTACTTC. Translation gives CASSSGGRETQYF.

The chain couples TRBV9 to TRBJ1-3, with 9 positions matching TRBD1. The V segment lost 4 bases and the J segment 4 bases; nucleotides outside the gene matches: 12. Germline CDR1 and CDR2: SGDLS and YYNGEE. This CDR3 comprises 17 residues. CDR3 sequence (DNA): TGTGCCAGCAGCACAAAATCCGGGACAGGGACAGGAAACACCATATATTTT. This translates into CASSTKSGTGTGNTIYF.

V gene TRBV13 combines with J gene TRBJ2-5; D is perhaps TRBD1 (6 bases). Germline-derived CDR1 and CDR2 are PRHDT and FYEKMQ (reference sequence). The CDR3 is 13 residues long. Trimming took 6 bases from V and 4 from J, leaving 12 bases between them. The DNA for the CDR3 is TGTGCCAGCAGTTTGAGGGGGTCAGAGACCCAGTACTTC. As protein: CASSLRGSETQYF.

CDR3 coding DNA: TGTGCCAGCAGTTTGGCTGGGGAAGGGTACAATGAGCAGTTCTTC. Encoded protein: CASSLAGEGYNEQFF. This chain connects TRBV28 to TRBJ2-1; D remains unclear. Trimming removed 3 bases from V and 4 bases from J, with 13 bases in between. The CDR3 runs 15 residues. Germline values: CDR1 MDHEN, CDR2 SYDVKM.

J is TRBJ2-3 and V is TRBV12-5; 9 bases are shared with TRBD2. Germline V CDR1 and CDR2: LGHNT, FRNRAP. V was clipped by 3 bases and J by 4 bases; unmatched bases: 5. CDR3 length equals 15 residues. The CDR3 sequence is CASGFDSGGSDTQYF. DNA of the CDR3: TGTGCTAGTGGTTTTGACAGCGGGGGGTCAGATACGCAGTATTTT.